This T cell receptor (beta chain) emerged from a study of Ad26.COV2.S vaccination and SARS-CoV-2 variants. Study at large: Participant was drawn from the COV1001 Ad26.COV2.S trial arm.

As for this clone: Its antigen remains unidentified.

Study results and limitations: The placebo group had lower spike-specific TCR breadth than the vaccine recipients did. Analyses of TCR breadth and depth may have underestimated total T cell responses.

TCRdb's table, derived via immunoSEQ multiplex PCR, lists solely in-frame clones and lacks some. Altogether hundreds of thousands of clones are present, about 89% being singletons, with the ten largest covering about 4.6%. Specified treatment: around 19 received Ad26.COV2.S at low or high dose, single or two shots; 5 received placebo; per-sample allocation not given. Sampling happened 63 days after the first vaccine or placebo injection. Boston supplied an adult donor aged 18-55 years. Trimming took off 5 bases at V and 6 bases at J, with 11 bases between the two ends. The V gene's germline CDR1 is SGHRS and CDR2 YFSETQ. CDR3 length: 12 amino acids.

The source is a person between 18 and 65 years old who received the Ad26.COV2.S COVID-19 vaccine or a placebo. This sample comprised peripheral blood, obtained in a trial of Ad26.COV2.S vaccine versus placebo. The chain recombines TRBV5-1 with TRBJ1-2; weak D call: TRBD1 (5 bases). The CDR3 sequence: CASRRDFDGYTF. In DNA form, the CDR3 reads TGCGCCAGCAGACGGGACTTCGATGGCTACACCTTC. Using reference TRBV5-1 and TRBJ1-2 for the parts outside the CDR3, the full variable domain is KAGVTQTPRYLIKTRGQQVTLSCSPISGHRSVSWYQQTPGQGLQFLFEYFSETQRNKGNFPGRFSGRQFSNSRSEMNVSTLELGDSALYLCASRRDFDGYTFGSGTRLTVV.